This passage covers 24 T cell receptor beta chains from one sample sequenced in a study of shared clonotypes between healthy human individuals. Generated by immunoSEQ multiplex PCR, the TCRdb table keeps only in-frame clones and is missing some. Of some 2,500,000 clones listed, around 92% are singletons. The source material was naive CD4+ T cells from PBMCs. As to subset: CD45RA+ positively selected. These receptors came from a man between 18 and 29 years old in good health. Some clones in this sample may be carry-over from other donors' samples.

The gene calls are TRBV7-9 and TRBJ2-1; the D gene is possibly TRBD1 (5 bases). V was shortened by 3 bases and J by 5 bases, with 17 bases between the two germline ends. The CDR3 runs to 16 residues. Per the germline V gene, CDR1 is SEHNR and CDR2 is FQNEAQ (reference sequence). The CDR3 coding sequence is TGTGCCAGCAGCTTCCGAAGGGGCAGGCCCGACAATGAGCAGTTCTTC. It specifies CASSFRRGRPDNEQFF.

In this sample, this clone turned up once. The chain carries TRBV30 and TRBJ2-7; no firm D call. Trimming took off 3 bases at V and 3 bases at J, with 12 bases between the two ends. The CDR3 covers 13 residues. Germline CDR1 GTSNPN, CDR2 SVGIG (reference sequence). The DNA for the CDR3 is TGTGCCTGGAGAATAACAGCGAGCTACGAGCAGTACTTC. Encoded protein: CAWRITASYEQYF.

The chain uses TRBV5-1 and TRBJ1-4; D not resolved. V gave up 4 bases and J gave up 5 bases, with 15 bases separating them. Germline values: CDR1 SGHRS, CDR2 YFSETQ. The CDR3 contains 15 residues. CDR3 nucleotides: TGCGCCAGCAGCCCCCGGACCCCTAGGAATGAAAAACTGTTTTTT. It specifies CASSPRTPRNEKLFF.

CDR3 DNA: TGTGCCATCAGCCCACAGGTATCCTACGAGCAGTACTTC. Translation gives CAISPQVSYEQYF. The chain recombines TRBV10-3 with TRBJ2-7, with D possibly being TRBD1 (5 bases). CDR1 and CDR2 (germline): ENHRY, SYGVKD. V lost 6 bases and J 1 base, leaving 10 bases between the germline ends. This CDR3 is built from 13 residues.

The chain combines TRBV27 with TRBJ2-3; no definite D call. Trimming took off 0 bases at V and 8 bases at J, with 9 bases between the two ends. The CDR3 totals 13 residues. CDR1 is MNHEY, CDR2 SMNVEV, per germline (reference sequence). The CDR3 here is CASSLSHGSTQYF. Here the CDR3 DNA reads TGTGCCAGCAGTTTATCCCACGGAAGTACGCAGTATTTT.

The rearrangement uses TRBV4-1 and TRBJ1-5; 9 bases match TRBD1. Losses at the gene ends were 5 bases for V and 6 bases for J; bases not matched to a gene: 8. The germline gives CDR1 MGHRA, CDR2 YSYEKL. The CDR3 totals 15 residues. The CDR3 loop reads CASSAPGQGGQPQHF. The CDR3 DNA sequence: TGCGCCAGCAGCGCCCCGGGACAGGGAGGTCAGCCCCAGCATTTT.

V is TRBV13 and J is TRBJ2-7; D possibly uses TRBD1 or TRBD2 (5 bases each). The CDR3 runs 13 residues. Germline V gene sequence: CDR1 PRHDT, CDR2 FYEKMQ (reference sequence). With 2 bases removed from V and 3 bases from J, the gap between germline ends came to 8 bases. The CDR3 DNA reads TGTGCCAGCAGCTTAAGTGGGGGCTACGAGCAGTACTTC. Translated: CASSLSGGYEQYF.

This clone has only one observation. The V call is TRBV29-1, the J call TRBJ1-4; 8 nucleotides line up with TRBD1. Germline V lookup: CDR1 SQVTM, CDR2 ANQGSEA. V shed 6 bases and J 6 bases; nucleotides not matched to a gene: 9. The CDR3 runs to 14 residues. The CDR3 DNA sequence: TGCAGCGTCTACCGGACAGGGCAGGATGAAAAACTGTTTTTT. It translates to CSVYRTGQDEKLFF.

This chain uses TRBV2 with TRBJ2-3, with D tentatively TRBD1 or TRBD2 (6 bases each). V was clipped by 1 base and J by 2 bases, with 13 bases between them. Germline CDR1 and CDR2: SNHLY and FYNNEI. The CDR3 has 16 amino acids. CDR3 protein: CASSEGGAPNTDTQYF. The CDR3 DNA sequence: TGTGCCAGCAGTGAAGGGGGGGCTCCGAACACAGATACGCAGTATTTT.

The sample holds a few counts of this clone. DNA for the CDR3: TGTGCCAGCAGGCTGGGGGCGTCGAGAACTGAAGCTTTCTTT. Protein: CASRLGASRTEAFF. V gene TRBV28 combines with J gene TRBJ1-1; the D gene is possibly TRBD1 (6 bases). Looked up from germline, CDR1 is MDHEN and CDR2 is SYDVKM. V was shortened by 6 bases and J by 5 bases, with 16 bases between the two germline ends. CDR3 length equals 14 residues.

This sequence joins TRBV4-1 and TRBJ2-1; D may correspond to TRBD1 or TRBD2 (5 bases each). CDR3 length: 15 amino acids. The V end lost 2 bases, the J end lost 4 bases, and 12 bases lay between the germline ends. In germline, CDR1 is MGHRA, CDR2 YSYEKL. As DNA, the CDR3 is TGCGCCAGCAGCCAACCCGGGACCTTTTACAATGAGCAGTTCTTC. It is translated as CASSQPGTFYNEQFF.

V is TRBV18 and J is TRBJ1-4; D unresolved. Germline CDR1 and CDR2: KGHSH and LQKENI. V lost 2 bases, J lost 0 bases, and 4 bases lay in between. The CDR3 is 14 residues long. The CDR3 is CASSPDATNEKLFF. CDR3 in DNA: TGTGCCAGCTCACCAGATGCAACTAATGAAAAACTGTTTTTT.

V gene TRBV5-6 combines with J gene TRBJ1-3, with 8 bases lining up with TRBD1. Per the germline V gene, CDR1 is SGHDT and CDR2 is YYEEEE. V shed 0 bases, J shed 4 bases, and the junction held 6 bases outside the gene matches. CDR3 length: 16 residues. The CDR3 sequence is CASSLVGRGLGNTIYF. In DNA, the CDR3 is TGTGCCAGCAGCTTGGTCGGCAGGGGGCTCGGAAACACCATATATTTT.

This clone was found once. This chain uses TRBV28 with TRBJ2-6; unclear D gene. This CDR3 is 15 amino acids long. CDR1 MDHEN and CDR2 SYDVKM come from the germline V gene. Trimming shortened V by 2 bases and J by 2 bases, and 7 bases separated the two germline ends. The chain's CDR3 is CASSLEPAGANVLTF. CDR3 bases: TGTGCCAGCAGTTTAGAGCCCGCTGGGGCCAACGTCCTGACTTTC.

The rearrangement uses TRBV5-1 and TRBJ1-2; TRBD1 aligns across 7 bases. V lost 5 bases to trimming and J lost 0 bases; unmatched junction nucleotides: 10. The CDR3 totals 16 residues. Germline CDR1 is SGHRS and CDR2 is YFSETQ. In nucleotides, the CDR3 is TGCGCCAGCAGACCGATGGAGGGACAGACTAACTATGGCTACACCTTC. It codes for CASRPMEGQTNYGYTF.

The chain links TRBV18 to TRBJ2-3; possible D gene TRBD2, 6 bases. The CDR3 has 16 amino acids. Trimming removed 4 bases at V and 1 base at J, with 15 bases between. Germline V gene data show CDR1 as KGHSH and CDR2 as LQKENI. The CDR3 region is CASSRSLGGGTDTQYF. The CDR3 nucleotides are TGTGCCAGCTCACGGTCCCTGGGAGGCGGCACAGATACGCAGTATTTT.

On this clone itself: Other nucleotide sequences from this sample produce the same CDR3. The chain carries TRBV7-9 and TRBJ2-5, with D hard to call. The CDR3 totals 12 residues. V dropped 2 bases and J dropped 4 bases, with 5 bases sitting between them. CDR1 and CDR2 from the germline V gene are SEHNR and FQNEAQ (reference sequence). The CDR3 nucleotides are TGTGCCAGCAGCTTATGGGGAGAGACCCAGTACTTC. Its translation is CASSLWGETQYF.

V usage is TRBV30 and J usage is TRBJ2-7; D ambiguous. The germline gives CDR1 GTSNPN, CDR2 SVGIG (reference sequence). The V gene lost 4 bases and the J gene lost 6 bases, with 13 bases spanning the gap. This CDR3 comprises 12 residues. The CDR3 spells CAWNKGSGEQYF. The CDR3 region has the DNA TGTGCCTGGAATAAGGGATCGGGCGAGCAGTACTTC.

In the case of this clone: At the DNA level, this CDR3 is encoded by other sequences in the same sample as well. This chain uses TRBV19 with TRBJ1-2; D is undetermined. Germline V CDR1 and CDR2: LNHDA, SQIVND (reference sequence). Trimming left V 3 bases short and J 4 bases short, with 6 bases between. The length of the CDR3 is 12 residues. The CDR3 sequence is CASSILGYGYTF. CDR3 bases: TGTGCCAGTAGTATCCTGGGCTATGGCTACACCTTC.

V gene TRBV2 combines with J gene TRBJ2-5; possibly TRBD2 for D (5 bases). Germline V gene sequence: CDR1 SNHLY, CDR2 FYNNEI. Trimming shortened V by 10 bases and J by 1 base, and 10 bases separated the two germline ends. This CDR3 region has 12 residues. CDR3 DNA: TGTGCCACCGGACTGTTCCAAGAGACCCAGTACTTC. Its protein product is CATGLFQETQYF.

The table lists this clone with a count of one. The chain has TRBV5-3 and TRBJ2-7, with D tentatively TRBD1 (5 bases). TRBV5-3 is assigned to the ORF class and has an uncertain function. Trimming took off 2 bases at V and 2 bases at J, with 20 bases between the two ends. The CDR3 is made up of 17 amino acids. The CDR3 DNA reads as TGTGCCAGAAGCTTCATGGCGGCAGGGCTTTCTGCCTACGAGCAGTACTTC. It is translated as CARSFMAAGLSAYEQYF.

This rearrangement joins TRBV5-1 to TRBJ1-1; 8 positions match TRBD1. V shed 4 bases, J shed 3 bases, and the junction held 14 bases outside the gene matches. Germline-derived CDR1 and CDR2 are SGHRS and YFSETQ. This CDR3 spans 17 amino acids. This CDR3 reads CASSPAGTGDGDTEAFF. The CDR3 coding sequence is TGCGCCAGCAGCCCTGCCGGGACAGGTGATGGTGACACTGAAGCTTTCTTT.

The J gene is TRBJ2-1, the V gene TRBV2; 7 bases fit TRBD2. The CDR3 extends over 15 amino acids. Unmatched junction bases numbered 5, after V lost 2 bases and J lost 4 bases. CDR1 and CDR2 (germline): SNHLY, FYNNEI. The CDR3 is CASSERRELYNEQFF. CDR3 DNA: TGTGCCAGCAGTGAAAGGCGGGAGCTATACAATGAGCAGTTCTTC.

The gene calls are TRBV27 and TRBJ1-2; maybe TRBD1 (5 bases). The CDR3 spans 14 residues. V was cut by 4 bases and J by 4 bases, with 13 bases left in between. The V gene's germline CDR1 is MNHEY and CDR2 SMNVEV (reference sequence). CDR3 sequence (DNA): TGTGCCAGCAGTTCCCCGACAGAAACCTATGGCTACACCTTC. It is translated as CASSSPTETYGYTF.